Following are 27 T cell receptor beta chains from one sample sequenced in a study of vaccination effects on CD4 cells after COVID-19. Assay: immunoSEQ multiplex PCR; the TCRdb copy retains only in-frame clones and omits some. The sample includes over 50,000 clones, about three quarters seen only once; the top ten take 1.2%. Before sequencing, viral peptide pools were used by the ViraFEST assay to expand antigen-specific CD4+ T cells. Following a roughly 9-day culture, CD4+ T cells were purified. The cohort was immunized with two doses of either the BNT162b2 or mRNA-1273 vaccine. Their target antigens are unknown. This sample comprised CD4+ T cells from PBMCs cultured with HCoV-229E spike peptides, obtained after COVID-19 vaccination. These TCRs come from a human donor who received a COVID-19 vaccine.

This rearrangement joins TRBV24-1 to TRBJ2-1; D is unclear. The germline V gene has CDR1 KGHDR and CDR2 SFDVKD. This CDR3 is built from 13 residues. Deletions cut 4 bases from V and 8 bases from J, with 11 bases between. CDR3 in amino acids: CATSEASKDEQFF. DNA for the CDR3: TGTGCCACCAGTGAAGCCAGCAAGGATGAGCAGTTCTTC.

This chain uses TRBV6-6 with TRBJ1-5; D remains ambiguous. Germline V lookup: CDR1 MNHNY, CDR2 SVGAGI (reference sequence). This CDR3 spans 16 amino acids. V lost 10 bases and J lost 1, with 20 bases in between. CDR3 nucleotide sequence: TGTGCCACCCTTAGGGCCGGTGGGGTCAGCAATCAGCCCCAGCATTTT. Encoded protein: CATLRAGGVSNQPQHF.

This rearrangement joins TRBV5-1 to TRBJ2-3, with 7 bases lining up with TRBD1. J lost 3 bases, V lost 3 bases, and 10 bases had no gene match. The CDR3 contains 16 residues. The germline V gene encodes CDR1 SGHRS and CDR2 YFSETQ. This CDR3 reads CASSSQGSLVTDTQYF. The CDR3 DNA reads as TGCGCCAGCAGCTCACAGGGGTCTTTAGTAACAGATACGCAGTATTTT.

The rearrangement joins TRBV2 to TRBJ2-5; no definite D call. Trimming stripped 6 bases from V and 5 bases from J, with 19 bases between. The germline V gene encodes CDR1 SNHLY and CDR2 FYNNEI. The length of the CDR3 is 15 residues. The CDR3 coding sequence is TGTGCCAGCAGCCTGGCAACTCGCAACCGGGAGACCCAGTACTTC. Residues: CASSLATRNRETQYF.

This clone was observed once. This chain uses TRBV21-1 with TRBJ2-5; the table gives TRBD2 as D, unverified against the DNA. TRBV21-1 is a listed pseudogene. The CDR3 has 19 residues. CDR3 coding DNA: TGTGCCAGCAGCACAAAAGGAAGTCTAGTTATACAAGGCCAAGAGACCCAGTACTTC. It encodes CASSTKGSLVIQGQETQYF.

DNA for the CDR3: TGCGCCAGCAGCCGGGACAGGGGATTTTACACCGGGGAGCTGTTTTTT. Protein: CASSRDRGFYTGELFF. This chain links TRBV4-1 with TRBJ2-2; 10 positions match TRBD1. CDR1 is MGHRA, CDR2 YSYEKL, per germline. This CDR3 is built from 16 residues. Trimming took 4 bases from V and 3 from J; bases not matched to a gene: 5.

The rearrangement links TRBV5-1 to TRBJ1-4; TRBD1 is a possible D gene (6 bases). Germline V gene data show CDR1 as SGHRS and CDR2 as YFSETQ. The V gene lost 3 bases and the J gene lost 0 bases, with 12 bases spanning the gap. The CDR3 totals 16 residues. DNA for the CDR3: TGCGCCAGCAGCTCGGGGGGACACGCAACTAATGAAAAACTGTTTTTT. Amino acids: CASSSGGHATNEKLFF.

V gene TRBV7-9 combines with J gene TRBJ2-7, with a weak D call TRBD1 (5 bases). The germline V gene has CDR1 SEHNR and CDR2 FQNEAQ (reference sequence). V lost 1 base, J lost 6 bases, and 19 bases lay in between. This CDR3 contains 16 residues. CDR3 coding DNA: TGTGCCAGCAGCTTAGTGAGGACACCAGGATCGGCCGAGCAGTACGTC. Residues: CASSLVRTPGSAEQYV.

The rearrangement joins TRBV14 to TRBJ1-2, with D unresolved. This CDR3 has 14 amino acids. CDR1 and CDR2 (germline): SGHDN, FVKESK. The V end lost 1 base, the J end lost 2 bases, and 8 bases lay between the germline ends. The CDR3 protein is CASSQVRQNYGYTF. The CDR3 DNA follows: TGTGCCAGCAGCCAAGTCAGGCAGAACTATGGCTACACCTTC.

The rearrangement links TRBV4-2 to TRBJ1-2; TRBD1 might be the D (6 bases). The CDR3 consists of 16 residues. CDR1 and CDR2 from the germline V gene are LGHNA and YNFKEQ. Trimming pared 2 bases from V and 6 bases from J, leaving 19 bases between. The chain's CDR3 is CASSQFLRGAVNGYTF. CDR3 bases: TGTGCCAGCAGCCAATTTCTAAGGGGGGCGGTGAATGGCTACACCTTC.

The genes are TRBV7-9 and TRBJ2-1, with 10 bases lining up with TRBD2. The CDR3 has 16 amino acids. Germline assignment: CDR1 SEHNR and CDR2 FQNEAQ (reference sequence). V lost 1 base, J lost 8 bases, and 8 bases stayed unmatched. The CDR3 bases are TGTGCCAGCAGCTTAGGGCCTAGCGGGGGTAGGGATGAGCAGTTCTTC. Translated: CASSLGPSGGRDEQFF.

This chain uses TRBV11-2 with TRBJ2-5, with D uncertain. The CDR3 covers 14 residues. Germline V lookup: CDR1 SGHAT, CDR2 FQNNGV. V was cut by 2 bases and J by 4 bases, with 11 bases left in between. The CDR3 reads CASSLNWNAETQYF. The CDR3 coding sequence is TGTGCCAGCAGCTTAAATTGGAATGCAGAGACCCAGTACTTC.

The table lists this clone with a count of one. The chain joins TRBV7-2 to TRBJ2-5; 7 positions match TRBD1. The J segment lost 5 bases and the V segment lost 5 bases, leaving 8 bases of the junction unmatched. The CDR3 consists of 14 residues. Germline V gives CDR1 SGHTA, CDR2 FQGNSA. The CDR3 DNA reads TGTGCCAGCAGCCCAACAGGGGTCGGCGAGACCCAGTACTTC. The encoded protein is CASSPTGVGETQYF.

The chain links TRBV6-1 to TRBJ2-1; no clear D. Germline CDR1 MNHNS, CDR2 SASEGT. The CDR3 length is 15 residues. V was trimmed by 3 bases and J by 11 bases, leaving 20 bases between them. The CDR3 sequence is CASSEVGSDSRKQFF. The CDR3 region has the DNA TGTGCCAGCAGTGAGGTCGGGTCTGACTCTCGCAAGCAGTTCTTC.

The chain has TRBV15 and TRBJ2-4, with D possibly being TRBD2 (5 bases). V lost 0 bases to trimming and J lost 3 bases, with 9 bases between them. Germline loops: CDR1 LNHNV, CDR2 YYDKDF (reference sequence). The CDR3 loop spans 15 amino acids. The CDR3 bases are TGTGCCACCAGCAGAGACGGGGTATACAAAAACATTCAGTACTTC. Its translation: CATSRDGVYKNIQYF.

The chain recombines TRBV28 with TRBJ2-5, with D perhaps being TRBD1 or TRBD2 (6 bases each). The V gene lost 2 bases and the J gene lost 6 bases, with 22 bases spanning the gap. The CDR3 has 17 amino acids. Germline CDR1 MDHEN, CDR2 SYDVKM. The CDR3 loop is CASSLIPTRGPHKTQYF. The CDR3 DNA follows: TGTGCCAGCAGTTTAATCCCGACTCGGGGGCCCCACAAGACCCAGTACTTC.

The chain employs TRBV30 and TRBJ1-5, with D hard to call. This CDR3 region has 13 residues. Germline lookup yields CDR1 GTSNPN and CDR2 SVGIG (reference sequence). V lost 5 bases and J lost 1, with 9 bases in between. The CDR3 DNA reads TGTGCCTGGGCTCCGGCGAGCAATCAGCCCCAGCATTTT. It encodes CAWAPASNQPQHF.

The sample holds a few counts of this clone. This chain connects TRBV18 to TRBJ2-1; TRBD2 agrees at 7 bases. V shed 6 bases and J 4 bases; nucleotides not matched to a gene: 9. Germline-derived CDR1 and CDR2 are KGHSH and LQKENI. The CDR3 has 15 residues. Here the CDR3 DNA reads TGTGCCAGCTCTTCTAATCTAGCGGAGTACAATGAGCAGTTCTTC. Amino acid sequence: CASSSNLAEYNEQFF.

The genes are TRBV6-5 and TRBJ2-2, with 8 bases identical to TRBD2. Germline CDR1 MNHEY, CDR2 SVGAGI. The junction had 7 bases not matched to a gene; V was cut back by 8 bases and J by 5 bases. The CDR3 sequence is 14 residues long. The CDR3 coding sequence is TGTGCCAGCTTCCCCGGGAGGGTGACCGGGGAGCTGTTTTTT. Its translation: CASFPGRVTGELFF.

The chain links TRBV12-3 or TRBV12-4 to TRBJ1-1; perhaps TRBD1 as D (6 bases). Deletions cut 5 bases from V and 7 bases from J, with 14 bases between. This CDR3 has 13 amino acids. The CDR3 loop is CASSPDSRLEAFF. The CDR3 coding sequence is TGTGCCAGCAGTCCGGACAGCAGACTTGAAGCTTTCTTT.

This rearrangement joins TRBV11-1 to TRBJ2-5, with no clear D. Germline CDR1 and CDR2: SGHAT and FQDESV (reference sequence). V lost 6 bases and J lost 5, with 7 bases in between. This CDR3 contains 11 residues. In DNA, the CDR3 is TGTGCCAGCAGGAGGAGCGAGACCCAGTACTTC. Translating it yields CASRRSETQYF.

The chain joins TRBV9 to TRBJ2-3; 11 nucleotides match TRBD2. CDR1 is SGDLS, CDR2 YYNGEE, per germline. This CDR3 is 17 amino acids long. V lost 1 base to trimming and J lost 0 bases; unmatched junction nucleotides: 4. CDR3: CASSVLAGGGSTDTQYF. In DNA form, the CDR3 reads TGTGCCAGCAGCGTACTAGCGGGGGGAGGGAGCACAGATACGCAGTATTTT.

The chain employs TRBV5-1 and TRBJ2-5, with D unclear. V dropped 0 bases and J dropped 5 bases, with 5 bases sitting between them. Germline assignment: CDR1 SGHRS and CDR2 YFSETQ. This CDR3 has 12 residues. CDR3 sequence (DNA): TGCGCCAGCAGCTTGGACTGGGAGACCCAGTACTTC. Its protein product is CASSLDWETQYF.

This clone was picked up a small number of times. CDR3: CASSSQGRETQYF. The CDR3 region has the DNA TGTGCCAGCAGTTCTCAGGGTCGGGAGACCCAGTACTTC. The chain recombines TRBV6-2 or TRBV6-3 with TRBJ2-5; TRBD1 might be the D (5 bases). From germline, CDR1 is MNHEY and CDR2 SVGEGT. Trimming removed 4 bases at V and 5 bases at J, with 11 bases between. This CDR3 region has 13 residues.

The CDR3 loop reads CASSPTANTEAFF. The CDR3 DNA reads as TGCGCCAGCAGCCCGACAGCGAACACTGAAGCTTTCTTT. The chain combines TRBV10-1 with TRBJ1-1, with D perhaps matching TRBD1 (5 bases). V dropped 6 bases and J dropped 1 base, with 9 bases sitting between them. CDR3 length: 13 residues. CDR1 and CDR2 from the germline V gene are WNHNN and SYGVQD (reference sequence).

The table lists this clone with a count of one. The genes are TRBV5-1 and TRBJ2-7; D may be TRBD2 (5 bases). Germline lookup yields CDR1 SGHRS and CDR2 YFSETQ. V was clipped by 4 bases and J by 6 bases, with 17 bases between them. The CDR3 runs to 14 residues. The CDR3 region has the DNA TGCGCCAGCAGCCCCCAGAGCGGCGGGTTCGAGCAGTACGTC. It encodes CASSPQSGGFEQYV.

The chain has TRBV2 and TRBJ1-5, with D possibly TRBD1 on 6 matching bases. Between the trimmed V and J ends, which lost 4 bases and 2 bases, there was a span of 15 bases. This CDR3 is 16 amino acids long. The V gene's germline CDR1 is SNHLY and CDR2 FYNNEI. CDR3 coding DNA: TGTGCCAGCAGTGGTGGGGGGCAATGGGGCAATCAGCCCCAGCATTTT. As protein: CASSGGGQWGNQPQHF.